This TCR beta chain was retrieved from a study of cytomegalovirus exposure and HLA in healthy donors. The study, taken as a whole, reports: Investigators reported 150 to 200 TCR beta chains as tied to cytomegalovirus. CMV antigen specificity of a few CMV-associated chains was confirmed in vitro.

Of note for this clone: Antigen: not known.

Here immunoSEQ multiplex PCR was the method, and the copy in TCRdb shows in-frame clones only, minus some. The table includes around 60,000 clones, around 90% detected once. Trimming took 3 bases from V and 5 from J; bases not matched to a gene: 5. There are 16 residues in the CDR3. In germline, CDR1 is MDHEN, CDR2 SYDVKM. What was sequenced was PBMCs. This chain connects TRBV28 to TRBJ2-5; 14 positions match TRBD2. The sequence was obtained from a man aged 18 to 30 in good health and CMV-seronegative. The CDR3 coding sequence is TGTGCCAGCAGTTTTGGGGGACTAGCGGGAGTTGAGACCCAGTACTTC. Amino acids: CASSFGGLAGVETQYF.